This T cell receptor beta chain was obtained from a study of T and B cells in COVID-19 patients. Study overall: Recovered patients mostly had mild to moderate COVID-19 managed as outpatients. General study results and limits: Few blood samples existed from mildly ill patients during symptoms or early in severe cases. Active COVID-19 showed highly clonal TRB repertoires; recovery showed diversity and richness above healthy donors.

TRB was amplified from about 260-540 ng of blood genomic DNA. This clonotype was seen only a few times. Its antigen remains unidentified. BIOMED2 TRB-A/B primer pools were used in multiplex TRB PCR. TCRdb reanalysed the multiplex PCR reads using MiXCR and keeps one entry per CDR3 protein. The table includes several thousand distinct CDR3 sequences, 20% to 25% detected once. Germline V lookup: CDR1 SEHNR, CDR2 FQNEAQ (reference sequence). After removal of 1 base from V and 0 bases from J, the junction contained 1 base not matched to a gene. This CDR3 spans 15 amino acids. The sequenced sample consisted of blood. This chain uses TRBV7-9 with TRBJ2-3; TRBD2 matches 7 bases. This clonotype was sampled from a human donor who had recovered from COVID-19. The CDR3 coding sequence is TGTGCCAGCAGCTTAGTGGGGGGGAGCACAGATACGCAGTATTTT. Its translation is CASSLVGGSTDTQYF.